A single sample gave rise to the 27 T cell receptor beta chains below, sequenced in a study of T-cell memory formation after mild COVID-19. TCRdb independently ran MiXCR on the 5' RACE reads; one entry per CDR3 protein. The table lists fewer than 300,000 distinct CDR3 sequences, over 15% of them singletons. The sequencing input was PBMCs or a T cell subset sorted from them (not recorded which). Receptor source: a man between 18 and 35 years old who had mild COVID-19 (a few samples of this study predate the infection). Cell type and time point are not known.

The chain joins TRBV27 to TRBJ2-5; D may match TRBD1 or TRBD2 (6 bases each). The CDR3 loop spans 15 amino acids. Trimming shortened V by 4 bases and J by 4 bases, and 16 bases separated the two germline ends. Germline-derived CDR1 and CDR2 are MNHEY and SMNVEV (reference sequence). In DNA form, the CDR3 reads TGTGCCAGCAGTTCACTCGGGGGCCGGCGAGAGACCCAGTACTTC. Amino acid sequence: CASSSLGGRRETQYF.

This clonotype has ten or more counts. This chain connects TRBV5-1 to TRBJ2-1, with TRBD2 matching 8 bases. V lost 0 bases, J lost 6 bases, and 5 bases stayed unmatched. The length of the CDR3 is 15 residues. Germline CDR1 is SGHRS and CDR2 is YFSETQ. CDR3 nucleotide sequence: TGCGCCAGCAGCTTGGATCGGGCGGGAGGCAATGAGCAGTTCTTC. It codes for CASSLDRAGGNEQFF.

This clonotype was detected a few times. This chain's CDR3 is CAISQADTQYF. The DNA of the CDR3 is TGTGCCATCAGTCAAGCAGATACGCAGTATTTT. V gene TRBV10-3 combines with J gene TRBJ2-3, with no clear D. Looked up from germline, CDR1 is ENHRY and CDR2 is SYGVKD. V was pared by 5 bases and J by 4 bases, with 4 bases between. The CDR3 spans 11 residues.

The chain is built from TRBV24-1 and TRBJ1-2; 9 bases align to TRBD1. Germline V gene data show CDR1 as KGHDR and CDR2 as SFDVKD. J was trimmed by 8 bases and V by 3 bases; bases with no gene match: 6. The CDR3 totals 14 residues. DNA for the CDR3: TGTGCCACCAGTGATCTTGGGACAGGGAGCGGCTACACCTTC. It is translated as CATSDLGTGSGYTF.

V is TRBV15 and J is TRBJ2-3; either TRBD1 or TRBD2 may supply D (5 bases each). Germline values: CDR1 LNHNV, CDR2 YYDKDF (reference sequence). V was cut by 3 bases and J by 2 bases, with 21 bases left in between. CDR3 length: 18 residues. The CDR3 region is CATSRSASGPFITDTQYF. For the CDR3, the DNA is TGTGCCACCAGCAGGAGTGCCTCGGGACCCTTCATCACAGATACGCAGTATTTT. Looking up the rest from reference TRBV15 and TRBJ2-3 gives the full variable domain: DAMVIQNPRYQVTQFGKPVTLSCSQTLNHNVMYWYQQKSSQAPKLLFHYYDKDFNNEADTPDNFQSRRPNTSFCFLDIRSPGLGDTAMYLCATSRSASGPFITDTQYFGPGTRLTVL.

This clonotype was seen a few times. The rearrangement uses TRBV7-6 and TRBJ2-5; D unresolved. CDR1 is SGHVS, CDR2 FNYEAQ, per germline. The CDR3 is made up of 12 amino acids. Deletions cut 2 bases from V and 7 bases from J, with 8 bases between. Here the CDR3 reads CASSLSSRTQYF. DNA for the CDR3: TGTGCCAGCAGCTTATCTAGTAGGACCCAGTACTTC.

The V call is TRBV7-9, the J call TRBJ2-7; weak D call: TRBD1 (7 bases). CDR3 length: 12 amino acids. V was shortened by 5 bases and J by 6 bases, with 11 bases between the two germline ends. Per the germline V gene, CDR1 is SEHNR and CDR2 is FQNEAQ (reference sequence). This CDR3 reads CASSAGGGEQYV. CDR3 nucleotide sequence: TGTGCCAGCAGCGCAGGGGGAGGCGAGCAGTACGTC.

The sample holds a few counts of this clonotype. The chain uses TRBV10-3 and TRBJ2-1; TRBD2 matches at 10 bases. The ends lost 4 bases at V and 0 bases at J; junction bases unmatched: 9. This CDR3 comprises 18 residues. Per the germline V gene, CDR1 is ENHRY and CDR2 is SYGVKD. The CDR3 loop reads CAISGGSGGQSSYNEQFF. For the CDR3, the DNA is TGTGCCATCAGTGGTGGTAGCGGGGGGCAGAGCTCCTACAATGAGCAGTTCTTC.

This clonotype was recorded a few times. The J gene is TRBJ1-5, the V gene TRBV7-3, with D hard to call. Germline CDR1 SGHTA, CDR2 FQGTGA. The CDR3 has 12 residues. V lost 7 bases, J lost 7 bases, and 11 bases lay in between. The CDR3 loop is CASIISGQPQHF. The CDR3 nucleotides are TGTGCCAGCATCATAAGTGGACAGCCCCAGCATTTT.

This clonotype was seen at least ten times. The V gene is TRBV11-2, the J gene TRBJ2-5; tentatively, D is TRBD1 (5 bases). Germline V gene lookup returns CDR1 SGHAT and CDR2 FQNNGV. The CDR3 extends over 16 amino acids. Trimming took 0 bases from V and 3 from J, leaving 14 bases between them. Here the CDR3 DNA reads TGTGCCAGCAGCTTAGATAATAGGGCCAGGGAAGAGACCCAGTACTTC. The encoded protein is CASSLDNRAREETQYF.

This clonotype was detected a few times. The chain is built from TRBV7-7 and TRBJ2-1; D is unresolved. CDR3 length: 13 residues. V dropped 1 base and J dropped 9 bases, with 10 bases sitting between them. Germline loops: CDR1 SSHAT, CDR2 FNYEAQ (reference sequence). The CDR3 bases are TGTGCCAGCAGCTTAGGGCCTGGCACTGAGCAGTTCTTC. The encoded protein is CASSLGPGTEQFF.

A few counts support this clonotype. The chain links TRBV6-2 or TRBV6-3 to TRBJ2-7, with 10 bases identical to TRBD1. This CDR3 comprises 17 residues. V shed 5 bases and J 5 bases; nucleotides not matched to a gene: 15. Germline CDR1 reads MNHEY; CDR2 reads SVGEGT. CDR3 loop: CASSPHNRDRGSNEQYF. The CDR3 DNA follows: TGTGCCAGCAGTCCTCACAACCGGGACAGGGGAAGCAACGAGCAGTACTTC.

This clonotype showed up just a few times. V and J are TRBV20-1 and TRBJ2-4; D is unresolved. Germline CDR1 and CDR2: DFQATT and SNEGSKA (reference sequence). Trimming cost V 3 bases and J 0 bases, with 15 bases left between them. The CDR3 is 16 amino acids. The CDR3 DNA follows: TGCAGTGCTAGCCTTAAGGGCCCGGTAGCCAAAAACATTCAGTACTTC. Translating it yields CSASLKGPVAKNIQYF.

This clonotype was seen at least ten times. The V gene is TRBV11-1, the J gene TRBJ1-1; tentatively, D is TRBD1 (5 bases). The CDR3 has 14 residues. V lost 6 bases to trimming and J lost 4 bases, with 15 bases between them. Germline assignment: CDR1 SGHAT and CDR2 FQDESV (reference sequence). The CDR3 DNA is TGTGCCAGCAGGGCTCGAGGGGAGGTCACTGAAGCTTTCTTT. Its protein product is CASRARGEVTEAFF.

This clonotype came up a few times. V is TRBV6-5 and J is TRBJ2-5; no firm D call. Germline V gene data show CDR1 as MNHEY and CDR2 as SVGAGI. The CDR3 extends over 12 amino acids. V was clipped by 6 bases and J by 1 base, with 6 bases between them. The DNA of the CDR3 is TGTGCCAGCAGGCACAGCCAAGAGACCCAGTACTTC. It encodes CASRHSQETQYF.

The rearrangement uses TRBV5-1 and TRBJ1-1, with a possible D match to TRBD1 (6 bases). CDR3 size: 15 residues. Trimming took off 4 bases at V and 5 bases at J, with 18 bases between the two ends. CDR1 is SGHRS and CDR2 is YFSETQ in the germline V gene. The CDR3, as DNA: TGCGCCAGCAGCGACGGGACGAGGGGGTTGACTGAAGCTTTCTTT. Amino acids: CASSDGTRGLTEAFF.

This chain uses TRBV12-3 or TRBV12-4 with TRBJ1-2; D perhaps matches TRBD1 (5 bases). This CDR3 comprises 11 residues. V was cut by 6 bases and J by 8 bases, with 10 bases left in between. The CDR3 loop is CASRSGLGYTF. In DNA, the CDR3 is TGTGCCAGCAGATCGGGGCTAGGCTACACCTTC.

Many counts were recorded for this clonotype. The gene calls are TRBV28 and TRBJ2-2; D call uncertain. The germline gives CDR1 MDHEN, CDR2 SYDVKM. Trimming left V 3 bases short and J 0 bases short, with 2 bases between. The CDR3 is made up of 13 amino acids. Here the CDR3 reads CASSFPNTGELFF. CDR3 nucleotide sequence: TGTGCCAGCAGTTTCCCGAACACCGGGGAGCTGTTTTTT. The variable domain in full, completed from reference TRBV28 and TRBJ2-2, reads DVKVTQSSRYLVKRTGEKVFLECVQDMDHENMFWYRQDPGLGLRLIYFSYDVKMKEKGDIPEGYSVSREKKERFSLILESASTNQTSMYLCASSFPNTGELFFGEGSRLTVL.

This clonotype was seen a few times. The chain carries TRBV6-6 and TRBJ1-1; 8 bases are a match to TRBD1. Per germline, CDR1 MNHNY and CDR2 SVGAGI (reference sequence). The CDR3 covers 14 residues. The junction had 3 bases not matched to a gene; V was cut back by 5 bases and J by 1 base. The CDR3 DNA is TGTGCCAGCAGTAACGGGACAGGGAACACTGAAGCTTTCTTT. This encodes CASSNGTGNTEAFF.

The V call is TRBV12-3 or TRBV12-4, the J call TRBJ2-7; D is unclear. V shed 2 bases and J shed 3 bases, with 11 bases lying between them. This CDR3 region has 14 residues. The CDR3 region has the DNA TGTGCCAGCAGTTTATGGCAGGTTGGCTACGAGCAGTACTTC. As protein: CASSLWQVGYEQYF.

The genes are TRBV29-1 and TRBJ2-5, with a weak D call TRBD1 (6 bases). The CDR3 consists of 15 residues. The V end lost 0 bases, the J end lost 3 bases, and 14 bases lay between the germline ends. Germline assignment: CDR1 SQVTM and CDR2 ANQGSEA. Written as DNA, the CDR3 is TGCAGCGTTGAAGATCACATGGACAGTAAAGAGACCCAGTACTTC. Its protein product is CSVEDHMDSKETQYF.

This clonotype was counted between two and nine times. The V gene is TRBV5-6, the J gene TRBJ2-7, with D unresolved. Germline-derived CDR1 and CDR2 are SGHDT and YYEEEE. CDR3 size: 14 residues. Trimming took 0 bases from V and 6 from J, leaving 13 bases between them. CDR3 in amino acids: CASSLGRVYGEQYV. The DNA of the CDR3 is TGTGCCAGCAGCTTGGGTAGGGTATATGGCGAGCAGTACGTC.

The V call is TRBV12-3 or TRBV12-4, the J call TRBJ2-3; 12 bases are a match to TRBD2. V was pared by 3 bases and J by 0 bases, with 10 bases of the junction left unmatched. The CDR3 length is 19 residues. This chain's CDR3 is CASSFGSLAGGWSTDTQYF. CDR3 bases: TGTGCCAGCAGTTTCGGGAGTCTAGCGGGGGGGTGGAGCACAGATACGCAGTATTTT.

The genes are TRBV7-2 and TRBJ1-4; D gene unclear. CDR3 length: 11 amino acids. V was cut by 4 bases and J by 11 bases, with 8 bases left in between. CDR1 SGHTA and CDR2 FQGNSA come from the germline V gene. The CDR3 DNA reads TGTGCCAGCAGCTCCCCCGGGAAACTGTTTTTT. Amino acids: CASSSPGKLFF.

The V call is TRBV18, the J call TRBJ2-5, with D maybe TRBD2 (5 bases). Germline V gene sequence: CDR1 KGHSH, CDR2 LQKENI. There are 14 residues in the CDR3. Trimming removed 6 bases from V and 1 base from J, with 12 bases in between. CDR3 bases: TGTGCCAGCTCGCCGCGGGCTTTCCAAGAGACCCAGTACTTC. Translated: CASSPRAFQETQYF.

The rearrangement links TRBV4-3 to TRBJ2-1; 9 bases align to TRBD1. This CDR3 spans 16 amino acids. Trimming took 1 base from V and 1 from J; bases not matched to a gene: 2. Per the germline V gene, CDR1 is LGHNA and CDR2 is YSLEER. The CDR3 sequence: CASSQAGQGSYNEQFF. CDR3 bases: TGCGCCAGCAGCCAAGCCGGACAGGGGTCCTACAATGAGCAGTTCTTC.

The table lists this clonotype with a few counts. The chain links TRBV2 to TRBJ2-7; no reliable D call. Germline CDR1 and CDR2: SNHLY and FYNNEI. The CDR3 is 12 amino acids. Trimming stripped 4 bases from V and 5 bases from J, with 9 bases between. Here the CDR3 DNA reads TGTGCCAGCAGTGCGGGTTACGACGAGCAGTACGTC. Residues: CASSAGYDEQYV.